The 22 T cell receptor beta chains listed next were all sequenced from one sample in a study of response to subunit inactivated influenza vaccine. TCRdb reprocessed the RT-PCR reads with MiXCR, giving one entry per CDR3 protein. The sample shows hundreds of thousands of distinct CDR3 sequences, around a sixth of them seen only once. Sequencing was performed on PBMCs from blood, taken roughly 5 days after vaccination. The source is a man aged 50 to 59 who received an inactivated influenza vaccine.

This clonotype was counted ten times or more. This chain uses TRBV28 with TRBJ2-3; D not resolved. The germline CDR1 and CDR2 sequences are MDHEN and SYDVKM. V lost 6 bases and J 0 bases, leaving 13 bases between the germline ends. The CDR3 is made up of 15 amino acids. DNA for the CDR3: TGTGCCAGCAGCTACGGTACCGCTAGCACAGATACGCAGTATTTT. It encodes CASSYGTASTDTQYF.

This clonotype was picked up a small number of times. V gene TRBV7-9 combines with J gene TRBJ2-5, with D unclear. The CDR3 covers 14 residues. Germline lookup yields CDR1 SEHNR and CDR2 FQNEAQ (reference sequence). V was pared by 0 bases and J by 0 bases, with 5 bases between. CDR3: CASSLASDQETQYF. Written as DNA, the CDR3 is TGTGCCAGCAGCTTAGCGTCAGACCAAGAGACCCAGTACTTC.

Only one count was recorded for this clonotype. This chain connects TRBV28 to TRBJ2-2; D is tentatively TRBD1 or TRBD2 (5 bases each). With 5 bases removed from V and 8 bases from J, the gap between germline ends came to 12 bases. This CDR3 has 13 amino acids. The germline CDR1 and CDR2 sequences are MDHEN and SYDVKM. The CDR3 region is CASSKGPVGELFF. In DNA, the CDR3 is TGTGCCAGCAGTAAGGGACCGGTAGGGGAGCTGTTTTTT.

The V and J genes are TRBV12-3 or TRBV12-4 and TRBJ2-2; the match to TRBD1 covers 8 bases. There are 14 residues in the CDR3. J was trimmed by 7 bases and V by 3 bases; bases with no gene match: 4. CDR3 coding DNA: TGTGCCAGCAGTTTTAAGACAGGGGTCGGGGAGCTGTTTTTT. Its protein product is CASSFKTGVGELFF.

This clonotype was counted many times. V usage is TRBV20-1 and J usage is TRBJ2-5; TRBD2 matches 7 bases. This CDR3 has 14 residues. Unmatched junction bases numbered 12, after V lost 6 bases and J lost 5 bases. Germline assignment: CDR1 DFQATT and CDR2 SNEGSKA (reference sequence). CDR3 residues: CSASTPGGGETQYF. The CDR3 region has the DNA TGCAGTGCCTCTACCCCGGGAGGAGGGGAGACCCAGTACTTC.

This clonotype was seen ten or more times. The chain couples TRBV4-3 to TRBJ2-7; 8 positions agree with TRBD1. The junction had 7 bases not matched to a gene; V was cut back by 4 bases and J by 2 bases. Germline values: CDR1 LGHNA, CDR2 YSLEER. The CDR3 covers 15 residues. CDR3 amino acids: CASSRALDRAYEQYF. CDR3 coding DNA: TGCGCCAGCAGCCGAGCTCTGGACAGGGCCTACGAGCAGTACTTC.

This chain joins TRBV7-8 and TRBJ1-3, with 7 positions matching TRBD1. Germline lookup yields CDR1 SGHVS and CDR2 FQNEAQ. V gave up 4 bases and J gave up 4 bases; unmatched junction bases: 7. This CDR3 has 15 amino acids. The CDR3 region has the DNA TGTGCCAGCAGCTCCGGGACAGTGGCAGGAAACACCATATATTTT. Translation gives CASSSGTVAGNTIYF.

V and J are TRBV7-2 and TRBJ2-3, with a weak D call TRBD1 (6 bases). Looked up from germline, CDR1 is SGHTA and CDR2 is FQGNSA. The V end lost 1 base, the J end lost 1 base, and 12 bases lay between the germline ends. The CDR3 spans 16 residues. The CDR3 coding sequence is TGTGCCAGCAGCTTAGGCTCAGGGGCTGGCACAGATACGCAGTATTTT. This gives the protein CASSLGSGAGTDTQYF.

This chain uses TRBV7-9 with TRBJ2-5; D uncertain. The CDR3 length is 12 residues. V shed 3 bases and J shed 5 bases, with 7 bases lying between them. Per germline, CDR1 SEHNR and CDR2 FQNEAQ (reference sequence). Written as DNA, the CDR3 is TGTGCCAGCAGCTTCCCCCCGGAGACCCAGTACTTC. Its protein is CASSFPPETQYF.

This clonotype was observed many times. V usage is TRBV12-3 or TRBV12-4 and J usage is TRBJ2-1; possible D gene TRBD2, 5 bases. This CDR3 contains 14 residues. Deletions cut 3 bases from V and 5 bases from J, with 11 bases between. CDR3: CASSFPGSHNEQFF. The CDR3, as DNA: TGTGCCAGCAGTTTTCCGGGATCCCACAATGAGCAGTTCTTC.

The table lists this clonotype with a few counts. This chain links TRBV5-5 with TRBJ1-5, with D maybe TRBD1 (5 bases). Germline CDR1 SGHKS, CDR2 YYEKEE (reference sequence). Trimming removed 2 bases at V and 7 bases at J, with 10 bases between. This CDR3 region has 13 residues. CDR3 loop: CASSFWGDQPQHF. CDR3 in DNA: TGTGCCAGCAGCTTTTGGGGCGACCAGCCCCAGCATTTT.

Only a few counts were recorded for this clonotype. The rearrangement uses TRBV6-1 and TRBJ2-3; D ambiguous. This CDR3 is 16 amino acids long. V lost 8 bases, J lost 0 bases, and 18 bases lay in between. CDR1 MNHNS and CDR2 SASEGT come from the germline V gene. CDR3: CASVRRFPHSTDTQYF. For the CDR3, the DNA is TGTGCCAGCGTACGGCGGTTCCCCCATAGCACAGATACGCAGTATTTT.

This chain uses TRBV7-9 with TRBJ2-7; D gene ambiguous. Germline V lookup: CDR1 SEHNR, CDR2 FQNEAQ (reference sequence). V shed 5 bases and J shed 7 bases, with 15 bases lying between them. The CDR3 runs 13 residues. The CDR3 coding sequence is TGTGCCAGCAGCCCCTCACACGGACGGGAGCAGTACTTC. The encoded protein is CASSPSHGREQYF.

The chain joins TRBV29-1 to TRBJ1-5, with 8 nucleotides matching TRBD1. Germline V gene lookup returns CDR1 SQVTM and CDR2 ANQGSEA. Trimming cost V 5 bases and J 7 bases; bases outside gene matches: 7. This CDR3 region has 13 residues. CDR3 nucleotide sequence: TGCAGCGTTAAGCAGACAGGGGACCAGCCCCAGCATTTT. It specifies CSVKQTGDQPQHF.

In this sample, this clonotype turned up many times. This chain uses TRBV7-2 with TRBJ1-1; the D gene is possibly TRBD1 (5 bases). V was cut by 1 base and J by 9 bases, with 12 bases left in between. CDR1 is SGHTA and CDR2 is FQGNSA in the germline V gene. The CDR3 extends over 13 amino acids. For the CDR3, the DNA is TGTGCCAGCAGCTTAGATGGGTCAGGGAAAGCTTTCTTT. It is translated as CASSLDGSGKAFF.

V usage is TRBV7-9 and J usage is TRBJ2-5, with D perhaps TRBD2 (6 bases). Trimming removed 7 bases at V and 4 bases at J, with 22 bases between. The germline V gene has CDR1 SEHNR and CDR2 FQNEAQ (reference sequence). The CDR3 is made up of 16 amino acids. The CDR3, as DNA: TGTGCCAGCACAACAGCCGGGGGAGGTCGAAGAGAGACCCAGTACTTC. This encodes CASTTAGGGRRETQYF.

There are a few counts of this clonotype. V is TRBV24-1 and J is TRBJ2-7; perhaps TRBD1 as D (6 bases). The length of the CDR3 is 16 residues. Germline values: CDR1 KGHDR, CDR2 SFDVKD. With 2 bases removed from V and 0 bases from J, the gap between germline ends came to 13 bases. CDR3 bases: TGTGCCACCAGTGATTCTGGGACACGGAGCTCCTACGAGCAGTACTTC. Translating gives CATSDSGTRSSYEQYF.

At least ten counts were recorded for this clonotype. The gene calls are TRBV10-3 and TRBJ1-6; D perhaps matches TRBD1 (5 bases). CDR1 and CDR2 from the germline V gene are ENHRY and SYGVKD. The CDR3 length is 14 residues. With 3 bases removed from V and 8 bases from J, the gap between germline ends came to 11 bases. CDR3 residues: CAISDRESDSPLHF. The CDR3 DNA sequence: TGTGCCATCAGTGACAGGGAATCGGATTCACCCCTCCACTTT.

This clonotype has just a few counts. The V call is TRBV5-1, the J call TRBJ2-1; D might be TRBD2 (7 bases). Germline CDR1 reads SGHRS; CDR2 reads YFSETQ. With 1 base removed from V and 1 base from J, the gap between germline ends came to 12 bases. CDR3 length: 16 residues. The CDR3 DNA sequence: TGCGCCAGCAGCTTGATTAGGGGGGGGTCCTACAATGAGCAGTTCTTC. It codes for CASSLIRGGSYNEQFF.

The genes are TRBV20-1 and TRBJ2-7; 7 bases agree with TRBD2. This CDR3 region has 14 residues. The germline V gene encodes CDR1 DFQATT and CDR2 SNEGSKA (reference sequence). V lost 0 bases and J lost 9; bases outside the gene matches: 11. CDR3 DNA sequence: TGCAGTGCTAGAGATAAGGGGAGGGTCCTGGGGCAGTACTTC. As protein: CSARDKGRVLGQYF.

A few counts support this clonotype. V and J are TRBV27 and TRBJ2-1, with D unresolved. The V gene lost 4 bases and the J gene lost 5 bases, with 9 bases spanning the gap. CDR1 and CDR2 from the germline V gene are MNHEY and SMNVEV (reference sequence). The CDR3 consists of 13 residues. The CDR3 sequence: CASSYLTDNEQFF. Written as DNA, the CDR3 is TGTGCCAGCAGTTATCTAACAGACAATGAGCAGTTCTTC.

This clonotype was detected ten times or more. V usage is TRBV7-6 and J usage is TRBJ2-7; 8 positions agree with TRBD2. Trimming removed 2 bases from V and 6 bases from J; junction bases left unmatched: 9. Germline V gives CDR1 SGHVS, CDR2 FNYEAQ. The CDR3 spans 15 residues. CDR3 sequence reads: CASSLYREGVGEQYF. DNA of the CDR3: TGTGCCAGCAGCTTATATCGGGAGGGTGTAGGCGAGCAGTACTTC.